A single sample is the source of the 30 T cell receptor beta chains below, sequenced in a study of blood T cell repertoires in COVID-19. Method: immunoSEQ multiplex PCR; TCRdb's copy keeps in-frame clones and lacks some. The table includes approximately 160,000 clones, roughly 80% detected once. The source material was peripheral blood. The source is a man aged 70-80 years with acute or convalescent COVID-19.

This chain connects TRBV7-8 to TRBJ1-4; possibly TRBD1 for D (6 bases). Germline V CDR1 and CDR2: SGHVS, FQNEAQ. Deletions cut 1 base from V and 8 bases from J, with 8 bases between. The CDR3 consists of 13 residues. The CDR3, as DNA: TGTGCCAGCAGCTTAGAGGGGGTAGAAAAACTGTTTTTT. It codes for CASSLEGVEKLFF.

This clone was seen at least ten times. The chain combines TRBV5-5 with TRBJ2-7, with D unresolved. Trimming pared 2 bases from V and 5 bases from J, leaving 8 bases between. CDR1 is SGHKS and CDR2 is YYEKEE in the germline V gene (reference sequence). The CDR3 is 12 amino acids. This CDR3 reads CASSFSVHEQYF. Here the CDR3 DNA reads TGTGCCAGCAGCTTTTCCGTTCACGAGCAGTACTTC.

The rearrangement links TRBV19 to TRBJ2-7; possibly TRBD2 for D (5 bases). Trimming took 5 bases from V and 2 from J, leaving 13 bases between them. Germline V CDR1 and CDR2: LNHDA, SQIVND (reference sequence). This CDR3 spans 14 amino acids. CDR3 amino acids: CASSDGIQTYEQYF. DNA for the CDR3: TGTGCCAGTAGTGACGGGATTCAAACCTACGAGCAGTACTTC.

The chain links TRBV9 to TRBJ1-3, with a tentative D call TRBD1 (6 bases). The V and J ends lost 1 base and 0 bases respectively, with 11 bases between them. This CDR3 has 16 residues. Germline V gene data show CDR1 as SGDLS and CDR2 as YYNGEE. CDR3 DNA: TGTGCCAGCAGCGTAACCCTGGACAGCTCTGGAAACACCATATATTTT. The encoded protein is CASSVTLDSSGNTIYF.

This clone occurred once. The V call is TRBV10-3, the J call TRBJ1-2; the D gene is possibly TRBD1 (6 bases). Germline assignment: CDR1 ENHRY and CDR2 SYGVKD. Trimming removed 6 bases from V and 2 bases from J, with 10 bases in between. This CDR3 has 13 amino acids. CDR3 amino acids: CAIRSTGNYGYTF. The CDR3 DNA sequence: TGTGCCATCAGGTCAACAGGGAACTATGGCTACACCTTC.

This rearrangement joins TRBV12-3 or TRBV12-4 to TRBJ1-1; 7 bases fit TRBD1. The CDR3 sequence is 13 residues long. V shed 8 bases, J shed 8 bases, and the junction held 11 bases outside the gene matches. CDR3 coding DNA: TGTGCCAGCCGCCCAGGGGGAACGGGGGAAGCTTTCTTT. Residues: CASRPGGTGEAFF.

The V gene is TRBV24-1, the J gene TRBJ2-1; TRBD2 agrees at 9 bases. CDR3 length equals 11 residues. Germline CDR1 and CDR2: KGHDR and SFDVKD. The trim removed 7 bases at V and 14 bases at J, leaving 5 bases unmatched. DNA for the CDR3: TGTGCCACCAGGGGGGCTAGCGGGGAGTTCTTC. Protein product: CATRGASGEFF.

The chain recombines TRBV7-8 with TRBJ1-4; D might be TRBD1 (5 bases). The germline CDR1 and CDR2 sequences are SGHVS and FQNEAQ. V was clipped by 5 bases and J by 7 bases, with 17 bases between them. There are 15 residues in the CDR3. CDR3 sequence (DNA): TGTGCCAGCAGCGCTTCAGGGATAATTGCTGAAAAACTGTTTTTT. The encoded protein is CASSASGIIAEKLFF.

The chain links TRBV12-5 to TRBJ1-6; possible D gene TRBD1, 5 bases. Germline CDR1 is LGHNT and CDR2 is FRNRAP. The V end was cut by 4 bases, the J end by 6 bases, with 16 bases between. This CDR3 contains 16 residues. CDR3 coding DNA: TGTGCTAGTGGTTCTCTCGGGACTGCGGTTAATTCACCCCTCCACTTT. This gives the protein CASGSLGTAVNSPLHF.

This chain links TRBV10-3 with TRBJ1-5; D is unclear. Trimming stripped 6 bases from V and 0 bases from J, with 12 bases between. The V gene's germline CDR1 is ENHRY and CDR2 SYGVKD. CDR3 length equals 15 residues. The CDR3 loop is CAISDQMNSNQPQHF. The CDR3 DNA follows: TGTGCCATCAGCGATCAGATGAATAGCAATCAGCCCCAGCATTTT.

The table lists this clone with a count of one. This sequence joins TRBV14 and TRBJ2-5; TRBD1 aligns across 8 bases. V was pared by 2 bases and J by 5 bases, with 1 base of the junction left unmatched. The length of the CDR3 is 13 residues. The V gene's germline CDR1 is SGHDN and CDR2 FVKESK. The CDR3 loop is CASSQNRGETQYF. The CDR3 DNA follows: TGTGCCAGCAGCCAAAACAGGGGGGAGACCCAGTACTTC.

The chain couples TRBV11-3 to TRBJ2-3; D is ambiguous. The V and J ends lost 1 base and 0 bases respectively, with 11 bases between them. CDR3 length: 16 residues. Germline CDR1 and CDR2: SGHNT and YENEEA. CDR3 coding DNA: TGTGCCAGCAGCTTAGGAAGAGTGAGGAGCACAGATACGCAGTATTTT. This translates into CASSLGRVRSTDTQYF.

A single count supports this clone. The CDR3 nucleotides are TGTGCCAGCATGGCAGGACAGGGGAATTCACCCCTCCACTTT. It specifies CASMAGQGNSPLHF. The chain joins TRBV28 to TRBJ1-6; 9 bases fit TRBD1. Germline V lookup: CDR1 MDHEN, CDR2 SYDVKM. V trimming: 7 bases; J trimming: 7 bases; junction bases outside the gene matches: 5. The CDR3 has 14 residues. Filled out from reference TRBV28 and TRBJ1-6, the complete variable domain reads DVKVTQSSRYLVKRTGEKVFLECVQDMDHENMFWYRQDPGLGLRLIYFSYDVKMKEKGDIPEGYSVSREKKERFSLILESASTNQTSMYLCASMAGQGNSPLHFGNGTRLTVT.

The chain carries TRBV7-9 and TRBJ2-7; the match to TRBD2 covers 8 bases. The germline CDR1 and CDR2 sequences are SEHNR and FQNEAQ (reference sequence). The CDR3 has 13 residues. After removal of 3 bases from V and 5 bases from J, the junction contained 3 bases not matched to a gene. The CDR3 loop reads CASSFGSGNEQYF. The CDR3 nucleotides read TGTGCCAGCAGCTTCGGTAGCGGGAACGAGCAGTACTTC.

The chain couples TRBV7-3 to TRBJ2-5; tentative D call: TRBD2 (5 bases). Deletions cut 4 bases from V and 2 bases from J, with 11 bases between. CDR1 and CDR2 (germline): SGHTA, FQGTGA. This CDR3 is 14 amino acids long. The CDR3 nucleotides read TGTGCCAGCAGCTCCGGACTTGTACAAGAGACCCAGTACTTC. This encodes CASSSGLVQETQYF. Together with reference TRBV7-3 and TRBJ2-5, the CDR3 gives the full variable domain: GAGVSQTPSNKVTEKGKYVELRCDPISGHTALYWYRQSLGQGPEFLIYFQGTGAADDSGLPNDRFFAVRPEGSVSTLKIQRTERGDSAVYLCASSSGLVQETQYFGPGTRLLVL.

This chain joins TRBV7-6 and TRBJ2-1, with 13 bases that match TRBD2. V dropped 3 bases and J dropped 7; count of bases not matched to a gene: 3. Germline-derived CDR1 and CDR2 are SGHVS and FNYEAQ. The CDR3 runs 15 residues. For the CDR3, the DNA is TGTGCCAGCAGCTTGGGGACTAGCGGGATGAATGAGCAGTTCTTC. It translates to CASSLGTSGMNEQFF.

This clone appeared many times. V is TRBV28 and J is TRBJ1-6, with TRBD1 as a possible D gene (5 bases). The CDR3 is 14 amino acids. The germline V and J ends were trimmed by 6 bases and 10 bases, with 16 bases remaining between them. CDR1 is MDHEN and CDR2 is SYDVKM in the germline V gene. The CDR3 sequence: CASSQIGEGSPLHF. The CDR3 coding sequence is TGTGCCAGCAGCCAGATTGGGGAGGGGTCACCCCTCCACTTT.

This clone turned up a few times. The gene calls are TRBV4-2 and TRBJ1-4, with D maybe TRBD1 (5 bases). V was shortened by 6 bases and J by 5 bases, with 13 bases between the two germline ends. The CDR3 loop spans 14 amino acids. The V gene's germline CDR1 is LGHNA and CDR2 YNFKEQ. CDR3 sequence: CASSPDSVNEKLFF. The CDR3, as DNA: TGTGCCAGCAGTCCCGACAGCGTGAATGAAAAACTGTTTTTT.

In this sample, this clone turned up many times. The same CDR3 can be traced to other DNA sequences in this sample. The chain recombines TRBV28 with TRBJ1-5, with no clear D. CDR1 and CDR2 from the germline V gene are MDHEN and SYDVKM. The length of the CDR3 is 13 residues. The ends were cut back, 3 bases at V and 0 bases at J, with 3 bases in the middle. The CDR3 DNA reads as TGTGCCAGCAGTTTCTCTAGCAATCAGCCCCAGCATTTT. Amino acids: CASSFSSNQPQHF.

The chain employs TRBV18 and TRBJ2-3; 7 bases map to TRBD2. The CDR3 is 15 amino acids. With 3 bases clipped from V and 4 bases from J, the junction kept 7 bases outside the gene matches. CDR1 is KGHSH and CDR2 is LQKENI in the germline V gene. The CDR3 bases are TGTGCCAGCTCACCCGGCGGGAGCTTAGCAGATACGCAGTATTTT. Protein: CASSPGGSLADTQYF.

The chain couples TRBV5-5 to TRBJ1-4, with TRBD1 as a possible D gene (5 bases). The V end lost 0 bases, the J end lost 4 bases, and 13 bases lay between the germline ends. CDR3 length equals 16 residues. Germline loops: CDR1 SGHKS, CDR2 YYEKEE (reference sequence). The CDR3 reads CASSLGGRSGNEKLFF. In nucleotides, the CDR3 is TGTGCCAGCAGCTTGGGGGGCCGCTCGGGTAATGAAAAACTGTTTTTT.

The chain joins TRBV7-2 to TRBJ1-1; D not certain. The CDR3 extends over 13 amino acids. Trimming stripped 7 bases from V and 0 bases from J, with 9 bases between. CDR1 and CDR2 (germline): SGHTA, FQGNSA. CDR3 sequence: CASKTGMNTEAFF. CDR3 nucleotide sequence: TGTGCCAGCAAAACTGGTATGAACACTGAAGCTTTCTTT.

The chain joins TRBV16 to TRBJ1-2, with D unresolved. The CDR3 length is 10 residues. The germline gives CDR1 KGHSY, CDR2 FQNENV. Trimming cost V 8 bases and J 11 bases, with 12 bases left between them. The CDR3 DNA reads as TGTGCCAGCTGGGAGGGAAAGTACACCTTC. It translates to CASWEGKYTF.

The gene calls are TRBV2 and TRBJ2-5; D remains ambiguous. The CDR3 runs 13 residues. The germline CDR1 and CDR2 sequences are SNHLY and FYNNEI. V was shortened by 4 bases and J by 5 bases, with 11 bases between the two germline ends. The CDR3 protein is CASSGDMMETQYF. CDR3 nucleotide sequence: TGTGCCAGCAGTGGAGACATGATGGAGACCCAGTACTTC. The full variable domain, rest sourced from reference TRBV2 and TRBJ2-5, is EPEVTQTPSHQVTQMGQEVILRCVPISNHLYFYWYRQILGQKVEFLVSFYNNEISEKSEIFDDQFSVERPDGSNFTLKIRSTKLEDSAMYFCASSGDMMETQYFGPGTRLLVL.

CDR3 residues: CASSLGGLSPDTQYF. Written as DNA, the CDR3 is TGTGCCAGCAGCTTAGGAGGTTTGTCTCCAGATACGCAGTATTTT. V is TRBV11-1 and J is TRBJ2-3; D is unresolved. The V gene lost 1 base and the J gene lost 4 bases, with 12 bases spanning the gap. The CDR3 consists of 15 residues. Germline assignment: CDR1 SGHAT and CDR2 FQDESV (reference sequence).

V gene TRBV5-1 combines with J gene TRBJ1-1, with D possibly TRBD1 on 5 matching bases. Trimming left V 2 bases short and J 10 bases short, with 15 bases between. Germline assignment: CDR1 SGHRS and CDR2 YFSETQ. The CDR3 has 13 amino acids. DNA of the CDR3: TGCGCCAGCAGCTTTGACTCCTCGGGGGTAGCTTTCTTT. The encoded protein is CASSFDSSGVAFF. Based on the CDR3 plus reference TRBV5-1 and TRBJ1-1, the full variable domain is KAGVTQTPRYLIKTRGQQVTLSCSPISGHRSVSWYQQTPGQGLQFLFEYFSETQRNKGNFPGRFSGRQFSNSRSEMNVSTLELGDSALYLCASSFDSSGVAFFGQGTRLTVV.

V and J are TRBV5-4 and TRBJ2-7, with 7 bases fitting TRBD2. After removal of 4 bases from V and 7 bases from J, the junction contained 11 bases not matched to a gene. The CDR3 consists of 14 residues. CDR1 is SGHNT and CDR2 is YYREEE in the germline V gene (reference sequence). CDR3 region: CASSPANSGGEQYF. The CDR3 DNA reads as TGTGCCAGCAGCCCGGCTAATTCCGGGGGGGAGCAGTACTTC.

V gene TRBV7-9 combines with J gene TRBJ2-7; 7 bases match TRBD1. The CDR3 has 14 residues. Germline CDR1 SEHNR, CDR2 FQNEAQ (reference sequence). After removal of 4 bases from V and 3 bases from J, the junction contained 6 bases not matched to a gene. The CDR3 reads CASSSTGVGYEQYF. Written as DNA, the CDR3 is TGTGCCAGCAGCTCAACAGGGGTGGGCTACGAGCAGTACTTC. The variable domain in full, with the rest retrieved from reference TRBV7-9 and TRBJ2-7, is DTGVSQNPRHKITKRGQNVTFRCDPISEHNRLYWYRQTLGQGPEFLTYFQNEAQLEKSRLLSDRFSAERPKGSFSTLEIQRTEQGDSAMYLCASSSTGVGYEQYFGPGTRLTVT.

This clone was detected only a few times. CDR3 in amino acids: CASSKGQGNGYTF. The CDR3 DNA reads TGCGCCAGCAGCAAGGGACAGGGCAATGGCTACACCTTC. This chain joins TRBV5-1 and TRBJ1-2; TRBD1 matches at 9 bases. This CDR3 has 13 residues. In germline, CDR1 is SGHRS, CDR2 YFSETQ. The trim removed 4 bases at V and 6 bases at J, leaving 4 bases unmatched.

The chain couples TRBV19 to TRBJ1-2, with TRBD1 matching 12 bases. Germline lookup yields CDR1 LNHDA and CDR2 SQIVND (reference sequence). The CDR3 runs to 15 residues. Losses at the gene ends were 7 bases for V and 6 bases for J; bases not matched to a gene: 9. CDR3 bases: TGTGCCAGTACCCCGCCCGGGACAGGGGGCGATGGCTACACCTTC. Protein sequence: CASTPPGTGGDGYTF. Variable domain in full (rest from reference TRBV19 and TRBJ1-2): DGGITQSPKYLFRKEGQNVTLSCEQNLNHDAMYWYRQDPGQGLRLIYYSQIVNDFQKGDIAEGYSVSREKKESFPLTVTSAQKNPTAFYLCASTPPGTGGDGYTFGSGTRLTVV.